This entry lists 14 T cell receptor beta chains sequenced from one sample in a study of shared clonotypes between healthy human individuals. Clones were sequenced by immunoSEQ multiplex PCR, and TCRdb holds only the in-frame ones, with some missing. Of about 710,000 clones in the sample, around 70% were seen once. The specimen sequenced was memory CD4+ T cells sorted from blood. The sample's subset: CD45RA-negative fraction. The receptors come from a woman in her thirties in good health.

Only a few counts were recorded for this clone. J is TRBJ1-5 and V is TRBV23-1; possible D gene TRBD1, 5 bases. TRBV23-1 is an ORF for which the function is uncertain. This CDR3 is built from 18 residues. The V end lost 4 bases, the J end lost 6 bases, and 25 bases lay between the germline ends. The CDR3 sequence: CASSRQSVPGQGSQPQHF. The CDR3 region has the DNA TGCGCCAGCAGTCGTCAATCAGTTCCGGGGCAAGGGAGTCAGCCCCAGCATTTT.

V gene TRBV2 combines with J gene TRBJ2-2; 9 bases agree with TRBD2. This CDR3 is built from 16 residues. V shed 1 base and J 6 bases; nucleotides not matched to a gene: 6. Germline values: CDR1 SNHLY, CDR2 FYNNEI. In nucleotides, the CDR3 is TGTGCCAGCAGTGAAGAGGCTAGCGGGACGTCCGGGGAGCTGTTTTTT. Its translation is CASSEEASGTSGELFF.

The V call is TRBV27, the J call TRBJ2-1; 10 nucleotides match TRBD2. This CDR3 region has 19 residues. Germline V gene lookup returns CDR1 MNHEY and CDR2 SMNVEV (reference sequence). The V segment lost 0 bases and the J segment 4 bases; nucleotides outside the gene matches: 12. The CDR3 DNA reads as TGTGCCAGCAGTTTATCGCAGCTAGCGGGAGTGGCGCCTTACAATGAGCAGTTCTTC. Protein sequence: CASSLSQLAGVAPYNEQFF.

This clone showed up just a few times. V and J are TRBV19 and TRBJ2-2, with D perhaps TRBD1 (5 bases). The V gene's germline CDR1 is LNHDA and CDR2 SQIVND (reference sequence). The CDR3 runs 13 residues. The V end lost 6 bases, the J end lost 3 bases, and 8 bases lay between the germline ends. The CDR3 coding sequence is TGTGCCAGTAGCAAGACAGACACCGGGGAGCTGTTTTTT. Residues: CASSKTDTGELFF.

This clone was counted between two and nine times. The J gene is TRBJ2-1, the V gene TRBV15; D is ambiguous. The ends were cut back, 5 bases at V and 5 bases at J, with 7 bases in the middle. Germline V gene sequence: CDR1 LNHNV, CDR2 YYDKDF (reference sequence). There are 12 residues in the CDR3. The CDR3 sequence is CATSLDHNEQFF. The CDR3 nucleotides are TGTGCCACCAGCCTGGACCACAATGAGCAGTTCTTC.

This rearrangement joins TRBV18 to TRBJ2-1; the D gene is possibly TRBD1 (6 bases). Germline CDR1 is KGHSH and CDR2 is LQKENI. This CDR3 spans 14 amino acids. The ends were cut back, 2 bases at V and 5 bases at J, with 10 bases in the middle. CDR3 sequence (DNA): TGTGCCAGCTCACCAGCCTCAGGGGACAATGAGCAGTTCTTC. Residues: CASSPASGDNEQFF.

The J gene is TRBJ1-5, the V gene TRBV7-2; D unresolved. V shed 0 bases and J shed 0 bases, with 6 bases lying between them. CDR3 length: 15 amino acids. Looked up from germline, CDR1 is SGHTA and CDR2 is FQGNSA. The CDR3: CASSLAQYSNQPQHF. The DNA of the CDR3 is TGTGCCAGCAGCTTAGCCCAGTATAGCAATCAGCCCCAGCATTTT.

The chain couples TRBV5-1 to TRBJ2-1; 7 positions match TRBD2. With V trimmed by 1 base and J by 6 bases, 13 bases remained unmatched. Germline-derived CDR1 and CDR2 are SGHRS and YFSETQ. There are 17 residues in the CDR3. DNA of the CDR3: TGCGCCAGCAGCTTGCGCCCGGCCGGGACTACCTTCAATGAGCAGTTCTTC. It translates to CASSLRPAGTTFNEQFF.

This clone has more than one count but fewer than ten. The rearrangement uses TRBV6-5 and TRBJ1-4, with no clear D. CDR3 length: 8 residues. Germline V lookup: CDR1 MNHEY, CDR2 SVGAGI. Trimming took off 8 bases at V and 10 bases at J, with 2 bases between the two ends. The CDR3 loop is CASRKLFF. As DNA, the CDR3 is TGTGCCAGCCGAAAACTGTTTTTT.

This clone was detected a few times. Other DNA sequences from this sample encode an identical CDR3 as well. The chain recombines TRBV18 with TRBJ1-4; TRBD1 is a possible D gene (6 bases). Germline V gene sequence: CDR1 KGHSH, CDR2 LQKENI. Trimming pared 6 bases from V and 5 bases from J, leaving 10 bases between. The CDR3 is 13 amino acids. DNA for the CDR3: TGTGCCAGCTCCGGGGGCAGAAATGAAAAACTGTTTTTT. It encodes CASSGGRNEKLFF.

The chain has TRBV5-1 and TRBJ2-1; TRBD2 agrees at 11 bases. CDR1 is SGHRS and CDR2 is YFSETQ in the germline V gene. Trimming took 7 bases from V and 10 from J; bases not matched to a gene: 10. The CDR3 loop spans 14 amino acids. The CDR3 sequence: CASGTSGRMREQFF. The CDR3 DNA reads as TGCGCCAGCGGCACTAGCGGGAGAATGAGAGAGCAGTTCTTC.

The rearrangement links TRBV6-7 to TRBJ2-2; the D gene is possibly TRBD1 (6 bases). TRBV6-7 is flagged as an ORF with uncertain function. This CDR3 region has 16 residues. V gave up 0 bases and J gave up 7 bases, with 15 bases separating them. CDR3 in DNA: TGTGCCAGCAGTTACTCGGCCCAGGGGCTGGTCGGGGAGCTGTTTTTT. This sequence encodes CASSYSAQGLVGELFF.

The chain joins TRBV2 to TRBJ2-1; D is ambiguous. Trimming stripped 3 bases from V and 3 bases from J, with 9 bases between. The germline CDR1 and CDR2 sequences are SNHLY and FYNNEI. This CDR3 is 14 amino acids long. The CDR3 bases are TGTGCCAGCAGTGATCGGACCAGCTACAATGAGCAGTTCTTC. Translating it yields CASSDRTSYNEQFF.

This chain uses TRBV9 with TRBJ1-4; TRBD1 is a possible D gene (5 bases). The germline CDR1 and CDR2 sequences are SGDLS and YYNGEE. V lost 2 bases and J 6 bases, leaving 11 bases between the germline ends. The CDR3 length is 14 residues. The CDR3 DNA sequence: TGTGCCAGCAGCGTCAGGGTTTGGGATGAAAAACTGTTTTTT. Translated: CASSVRVWDEKLFF.